This T cell receptor (beta chain) originates from a study of T cells expressing NK-cell markers. The wider study: Sequencing of TCR beta repertoires drew on sorted CD3+CD56+NKG2C+, CD3+CD56+NKG2C- and CD3+CD56-NKG2C+ T cells.

To note about this clonotype: As yet, its antigen is unknown.

TCRdb re-called the 5' RACE reads and catalogs CDR3 proteins one per entry, DNA excluded. The table for this sample gives roughly 180,000 distinct CDR3 sequences. Germline V CDR1 and CDR2: MGHDK, SYGVNS. This CDR3 spans 13 amino acids. Whole-study findings and limits: No clear determination of HCMV specificity was made for expanded NKG2C+ T cell clones. Each of roughly 6 donors carried dominant NKG2C+ clonotypes accounting for about 1.0-7.5% of CD8+ T cells.

The V and J genes are TRBV25-1 and TRBJ2-7; checking the TCRdb D call of TRBD1 is not possible without DNA. The sample consisted of blood T cells: a sorted CD56 or NKG2C T cell subset, CD4+ or CD8+ T cells, or bulk PBMC T cells (not recorded which). This receptor was identified in a man aged 18 to 69 in good health. The CDR3: CASSSWTDYEQYF.